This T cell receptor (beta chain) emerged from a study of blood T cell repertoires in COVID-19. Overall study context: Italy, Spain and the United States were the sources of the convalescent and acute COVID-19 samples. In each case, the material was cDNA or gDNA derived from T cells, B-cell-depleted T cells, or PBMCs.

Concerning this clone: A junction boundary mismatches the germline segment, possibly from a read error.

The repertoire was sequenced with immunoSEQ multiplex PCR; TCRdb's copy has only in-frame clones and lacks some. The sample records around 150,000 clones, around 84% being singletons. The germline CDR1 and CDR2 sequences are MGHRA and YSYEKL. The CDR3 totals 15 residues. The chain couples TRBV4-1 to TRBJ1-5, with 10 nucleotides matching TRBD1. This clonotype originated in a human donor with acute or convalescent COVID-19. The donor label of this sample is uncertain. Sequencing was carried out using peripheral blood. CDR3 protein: CASSPSTGGKQPQHF. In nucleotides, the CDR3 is TGCGCCAGCAGCCCGTCGACAGGGGGCAAACAGCCCCAGCATTTT.